The 6 T cell receptor beta chains in this list originate from one sample, sequenced in a study of T cell responses to AZD1222 COVID-19 vaccine. Clones were read by immunoSEQ multiplex PCR, and TCRdb kept only the in-frame ones, dropping some. The sample yields 130,000 to 150,000 clones, around 89% seen once. Sequences were derived from peripheral blood, sampled on day 0 of MenACWY control vaccination. The receptor source for this set is an adult in good health.

This clone was seen a handful of times. This rearrangement joins TRBV9 to TRBJ1-3, with 8 bases that match TRBD1. The germline gives CDR1 SGDLS, CDR2 YYNGEE. The V and J ends lost 0 bases and 4 bases, in that order; junction bases with no gene match: 9. The CDR3 is 17 amino acids. The CDR3 protein is CASSVATGRGPGNTIYF. The CDR3 DNA reads as TGTGCCAGCAGCGTAGCTACGGGCAGGGGGCCGGGAAACACCATATATTTT.

The gene calls are TRBV12-3 or TRBV12-4 and TRBJ1-5, with no clear D. V was cut by 6 bases and J by 7 bases, with 10 bases left in between. This CDR3 region has 12 residues. CDR3: CASRTRRQPQHF. The CDR3 DNA is TGTGCCAGCAGGACCCGACGCCAGCCCCAGCATTTT.

The CDR3 reads CATSRDNREEYF. CDR3 sequence (DNA): TGTGCCACCAGCAGAGATAACAGGGAGGAATATTTT. The gene calls are TRBV15 and TRBJ2-3; D is perhaps TRBD1 or TRBD2 (6 bases each). V dropped 0 bases and J dropped 15 bases, with 13 bases sitting between them. This CDR3 comprises 12 residues. The germline V gene encodes CDR1 LNHNV and CDR2 YYDKDF (reference sequence).

The genes are TRBV5-4 and TRBJ2-7; a weak D match, TRBD2 (6 bases). Trimming stripped 0 bases from V and 0 bases from J, with 7 bases between. The CDR3 sequence is 14 residues long. Germline V lookup: CDR1 SGHNT, CDR2 YYREEE (reference sequence). This CDR3 reads CASSLDSGSYEQYF. Here the CDR3 DNA reads TGTGCCAGCAGCTTGGATAGCGGCTCCTACGAGCAGTACTTC.

This sequence joins TRBV15 and TRBJ2-1; D is uncertain. V gave up 1 base and J gave up 6 bases, with 4 bases separating them. CDR1 and CDR2 (germline): LNHNV, YYDKDF (reference sequence). The CDR3 sequence is 12 residues long. The CDR3 sequence is CATSRVGNEQFF. Here the CDR3 DNA reads TGTGCCACCAGCAGAGTCGGCAATGAGCAGTTCTTC.

This rearrangement joins TRBV24-1 to TRBJ1-2; no clear D. Germline V CDR1 and CDR2: KGHDR, SFDVKD. Trimming stripped 4 bases from V and 0 bases from J, with 5 bases between. CDR3 size: 13 residues. In DNA, the CDR3 is TGTGCCACCAGTGACGGCCCTAACTATGGCTACACCTTC. It yields the protein CATSDGPNYGYTF.